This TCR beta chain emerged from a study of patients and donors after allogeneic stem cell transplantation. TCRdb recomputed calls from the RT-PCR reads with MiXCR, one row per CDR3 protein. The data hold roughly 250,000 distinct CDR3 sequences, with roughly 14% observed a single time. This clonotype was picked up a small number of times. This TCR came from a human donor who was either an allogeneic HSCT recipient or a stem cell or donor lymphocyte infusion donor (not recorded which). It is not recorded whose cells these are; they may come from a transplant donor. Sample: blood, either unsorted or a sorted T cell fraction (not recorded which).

The CDR3 protein is CASSQTDRLLSGNTIYF. CDR3 DNA: TGTGCCAGCAGTCAAACGGACAGGCTCCTCTCTGGAAACACCATATATTTT. The gene calls are TRBV2 and TRBJ1-3, with TRBD1 matching 7 bases. Germline V gives CDR1 SNHLY, CDR2 FYNNEI. The CDR3 spans 17 residues. Germline trimming cut 5 bases from V and 0 bases from J; bases unmatched to any gene: 10.